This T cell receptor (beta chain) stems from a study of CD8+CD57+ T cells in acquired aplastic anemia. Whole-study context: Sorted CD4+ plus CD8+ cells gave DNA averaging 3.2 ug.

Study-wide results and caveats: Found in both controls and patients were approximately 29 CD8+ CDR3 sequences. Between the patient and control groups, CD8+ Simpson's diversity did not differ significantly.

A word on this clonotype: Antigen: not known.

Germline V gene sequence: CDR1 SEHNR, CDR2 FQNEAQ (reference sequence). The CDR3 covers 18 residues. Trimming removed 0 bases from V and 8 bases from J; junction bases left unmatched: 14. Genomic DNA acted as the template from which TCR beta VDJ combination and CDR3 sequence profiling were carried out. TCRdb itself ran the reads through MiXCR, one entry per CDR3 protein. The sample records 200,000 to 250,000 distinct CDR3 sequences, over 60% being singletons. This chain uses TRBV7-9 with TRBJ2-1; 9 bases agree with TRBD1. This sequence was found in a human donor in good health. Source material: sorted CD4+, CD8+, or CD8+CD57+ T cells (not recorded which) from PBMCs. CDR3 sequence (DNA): TGTGCCAGCAGCTTAGCTCTCTGGGGACAGGGAATTCGGGATGAGCAGTTCTTC. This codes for CASSLALWGQGIRDEQFF.